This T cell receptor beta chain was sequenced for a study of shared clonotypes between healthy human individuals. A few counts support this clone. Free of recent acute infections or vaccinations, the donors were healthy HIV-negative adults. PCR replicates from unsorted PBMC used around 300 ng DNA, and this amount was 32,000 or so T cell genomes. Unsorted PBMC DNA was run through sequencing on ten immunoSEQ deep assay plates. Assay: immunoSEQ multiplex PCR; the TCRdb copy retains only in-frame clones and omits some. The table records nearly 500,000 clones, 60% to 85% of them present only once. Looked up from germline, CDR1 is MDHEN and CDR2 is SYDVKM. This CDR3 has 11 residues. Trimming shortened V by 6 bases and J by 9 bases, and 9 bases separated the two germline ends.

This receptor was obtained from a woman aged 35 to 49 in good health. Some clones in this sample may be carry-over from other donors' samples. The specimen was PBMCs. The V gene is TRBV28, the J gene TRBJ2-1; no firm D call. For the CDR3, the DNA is TGTGCCAGCAGGGACGTTGTTGAGCAGTTCTTC. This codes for CASRDVVEQFF.